This is a list of T cell receptor beta chains from one sample in a study of shared clonotypes between healthy human individuals. The assay was immunoSEQ multiplex PCR, and TCRdb's table has in-frame clones only and misses some. The repertoire holds some 240,000 clones, with under 80% as singletons. Material for sequencing was memory CD4+ T cells sorted from blood. These receptors came from a man aged 25 to 40 in good health. The CDR3 runs from the conserved cysteine through the conserved F or W. Fields, in order: V gene, J gene, CDR3 protein.

v_call: TRBV25-1; j_call: TRBJ1-1; cdr3_aa: CASSEQQGGKAFF
v_call: TRBV5-8; j_call: TRBJ1-2; cdr3_aa: CASSFNGRYGYTF
v_call: TRBV9; j_call: TRBJ2-1; cdr3_aa: CASSTQDYNEQFF
v_call: TRBV14; j_call: TRBJ1-1; cdr3_aa: CASSPSWNTEAFF
v_call: TRBV5-1; j_call: TRBJ2-3; cdr3_aa: CASSLLLAGGPGSPADTQYF
v_call: TRBV5-4; j_call: TRBJ1-4; cdr3_aa: CASSLINEKLFF
v_call: TRBV27; j_call: TRBJ1-3; cdr3_aa: CASSLIMQTSGNTIYF
v_call: TRBV11-2; j_call: TRBJ1-1; cdr3_aa: CASSLGGQRTMNTEAFF
v_call: TRBV7-6; j_call: TRBJ2-1; cdr3_aa: CASSLWTSGTNEQFF
v_call: TRBV9; j_call: TRBJ2-1; cdr3_aa: CASSLAGDNNEQFF
v_call: TRBV5-1; j_call: TRBJ1-5; cdr3_aa: CASSPQGGVDQPQHF
v_call: TRBV4-1; j_call: TRBJ2-3; cdr3_aa: CASSRSFPSGGDTQYF
v_call: TRBV27; j_call: TRBJ1-2; cdr3_aa: CASRSGQGYYGYTF
v_call: TRBV27; j_call: TRBJ2-7; cdr3_aa: CASSLSLVGRAYEQYF
v_call: TRBV10-2; j_call: TRBJ2-2; cdr3_aa: CASFWTGGFGELFF
v_call: TRBV28; j_call: TRBJ2-3; cdr3_aa: CASSLRTREPDTQYF
v_call: TRBV19; j_call: TRBJ2-7; cdr3_aa: CASSRREATYEQYF
v_call: TRBV7-2; j_call: TRBJ2-3; cdr3_aa: CASSRRLAGGGETQYF